This entry features one T cell receptor beta chain sequence. No antigen is known for it. This sample is drawn from a study of identical twins. Overall study findings and caveats: A lower insertion count was a feature of abundant cord blood beta clonotypes, with no such feature in memory repertoires. Out-of-frame beta chain sequences displayed weaker excess sharing between twins.

TCRdb re-derived calls from the 5' RACE reads in MiXCR, one entry per CDR3 protein. The repertoire holds around 200,000 distinct CDR3 sequences, with roughly 10% as singletons. The V gene's germline CDR1 is SGHDT and CDR2 YYEEEE. Trimming took 1 base from V and 7 from J, leaving 15 bases between them. This CDR3 comprises 15 residues. This chain connects TRBV5-6 to TRBJ1-5; D might be TRBD1 (6 bases). This clonotype was sampled from a woman younger than 30 in good health. Material for sequencing was memory (CD45RO+) T cells sorted from blood. CDR3 DNA: TGTGCCAGCAGCTTGTACAGGGACCCTAGCCAGCCCCAGCATTTT. It translates to CASSLYRDPSQPQHF.